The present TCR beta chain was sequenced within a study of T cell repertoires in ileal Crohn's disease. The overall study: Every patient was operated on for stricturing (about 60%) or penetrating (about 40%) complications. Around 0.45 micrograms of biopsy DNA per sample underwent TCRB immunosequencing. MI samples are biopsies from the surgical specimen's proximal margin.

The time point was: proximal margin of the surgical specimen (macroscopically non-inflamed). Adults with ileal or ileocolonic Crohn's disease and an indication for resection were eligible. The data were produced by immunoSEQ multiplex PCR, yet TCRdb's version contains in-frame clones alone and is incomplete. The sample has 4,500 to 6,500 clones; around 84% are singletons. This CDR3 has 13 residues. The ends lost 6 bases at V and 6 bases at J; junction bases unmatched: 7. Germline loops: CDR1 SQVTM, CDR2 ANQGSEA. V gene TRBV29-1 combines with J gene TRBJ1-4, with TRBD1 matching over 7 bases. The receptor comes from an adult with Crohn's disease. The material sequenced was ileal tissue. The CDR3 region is CSVKGQMDEKLFF. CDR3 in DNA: TGCAGCGTGAAGGGACAGATGGATGAAAAACTGTTTTTT.